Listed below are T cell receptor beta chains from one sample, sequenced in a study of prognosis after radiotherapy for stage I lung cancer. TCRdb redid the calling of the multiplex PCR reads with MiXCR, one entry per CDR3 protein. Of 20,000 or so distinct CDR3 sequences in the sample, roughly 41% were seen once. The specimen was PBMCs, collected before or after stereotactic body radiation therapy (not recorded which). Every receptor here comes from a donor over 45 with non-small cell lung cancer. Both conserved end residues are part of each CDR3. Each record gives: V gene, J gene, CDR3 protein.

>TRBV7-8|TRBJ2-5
CASRQSSGTAQETKYF
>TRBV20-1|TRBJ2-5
CSARIATETQYF
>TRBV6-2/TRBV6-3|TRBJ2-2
CASTFLWTGAGGELFF
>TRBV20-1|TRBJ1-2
CSAKNYGYTF
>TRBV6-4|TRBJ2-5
CASSEAGGETQYF
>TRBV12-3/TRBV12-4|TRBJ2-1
CASSRRDEQFF
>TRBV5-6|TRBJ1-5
CASSLGGLSNQPQHF
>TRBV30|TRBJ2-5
CAWSVGMEETQYF
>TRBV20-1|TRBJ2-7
CSARARLAQYEQYF
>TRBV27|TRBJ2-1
CASSGRTRGRRNNEQFF
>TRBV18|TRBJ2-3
CASSPRIAGRDTQYF
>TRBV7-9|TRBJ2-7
CASSHWDRNYEQYF
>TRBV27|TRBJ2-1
CASISRQGVYNEQFF
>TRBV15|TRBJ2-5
CATSKRRSQGRRETQYF
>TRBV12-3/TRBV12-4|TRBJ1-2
CASTGMHGYTF
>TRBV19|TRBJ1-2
CASSTPDRGTYYGYTF
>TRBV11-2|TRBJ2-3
CASSPRPTDTQYF
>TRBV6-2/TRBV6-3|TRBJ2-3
CASSYSWVDTQYF
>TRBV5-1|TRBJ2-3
CASSLARTGALTDTQYF
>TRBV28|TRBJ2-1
CASSRPGTPYRNEQFF
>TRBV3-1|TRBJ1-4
CASSQFTEKLFF
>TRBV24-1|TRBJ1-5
CATSDVQTGQPQHF
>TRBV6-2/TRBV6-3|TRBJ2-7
CVSSYYGGLGTGRSYEQYF
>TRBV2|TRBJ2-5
CASRAQLAGQETQYF
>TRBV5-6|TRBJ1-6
CASSSPGRGLSPLHF
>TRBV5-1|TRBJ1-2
CASSLGGQGYCYTF
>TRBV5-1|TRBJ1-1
CSSSQGTGVGTESFF
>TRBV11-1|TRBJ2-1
CASTSRPSSSYNEQFF
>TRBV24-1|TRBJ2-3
CATSDRNRGPDTQYF
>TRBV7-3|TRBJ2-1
CASSLTTSSNEQFF
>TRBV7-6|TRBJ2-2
CASSLATSSRELFF
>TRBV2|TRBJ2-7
CASSPVDGPCYEQYF
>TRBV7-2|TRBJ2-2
CASSQTGELFF
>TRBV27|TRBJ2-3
CASGERDGHSTDTQYF
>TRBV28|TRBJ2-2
CASRPNSGRNTGELFF
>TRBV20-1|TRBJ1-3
CSASRGTVGNTIYF
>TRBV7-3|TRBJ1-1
CASSFQAGLCTEAFF
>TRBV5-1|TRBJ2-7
CASSLTGQGYEQYF
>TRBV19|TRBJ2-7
CASSGTGVSYEQYF
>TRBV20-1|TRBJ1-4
CSARIQGNEKLFF
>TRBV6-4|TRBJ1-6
CASTTVRGPLHF
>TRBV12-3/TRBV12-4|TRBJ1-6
CASSLACGLGSPLHF
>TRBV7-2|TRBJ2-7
CASSDIYRDGTYEQYF
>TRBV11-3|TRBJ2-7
CASSLAIGDYFYEQYF
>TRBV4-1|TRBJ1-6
CASSQANSPLHF
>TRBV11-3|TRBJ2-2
CASSLWGGTGELFF
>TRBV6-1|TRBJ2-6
CASSPLTGTSSGANVLTF
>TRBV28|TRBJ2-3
CASSTRDSSTDTQYF
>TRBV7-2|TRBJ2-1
CASSLVGTSGGNEQFF
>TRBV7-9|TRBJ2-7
CASSARDRGLHEQYF
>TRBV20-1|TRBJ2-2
CSARDSTGNTGELFF
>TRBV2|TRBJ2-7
CASRTGTSSYEQYF
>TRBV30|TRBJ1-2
CAWSPFGGYRLYGYTF
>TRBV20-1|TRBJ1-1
CSAQDRGTEAFF